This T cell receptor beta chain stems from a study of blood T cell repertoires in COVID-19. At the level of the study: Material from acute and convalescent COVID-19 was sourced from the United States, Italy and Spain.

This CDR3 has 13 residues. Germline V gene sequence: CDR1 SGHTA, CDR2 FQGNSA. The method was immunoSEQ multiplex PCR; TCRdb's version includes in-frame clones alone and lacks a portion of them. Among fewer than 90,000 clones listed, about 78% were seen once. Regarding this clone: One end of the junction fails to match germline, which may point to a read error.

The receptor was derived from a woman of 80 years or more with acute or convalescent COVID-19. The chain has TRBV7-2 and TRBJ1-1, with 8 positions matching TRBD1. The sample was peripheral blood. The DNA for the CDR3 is TGTGCCAGCAGCTCGCGACAGGGGAAGGGCGCGGACTTT. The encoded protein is CASSSRQGKGADF. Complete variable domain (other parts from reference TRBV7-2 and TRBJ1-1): GAGVSQSPSNKVTEKGKDVELRCDPISGHTALYWYRQSLGQGLEFLIYFQGNSAPDKSGLPSDRFSAERTGGSVSTLTIQRTQQEDSAVYLCASSSRQGKGADFGQGTRLTVV.